A selection of T cell receptor beta chains follows, all from one sample in a study of T-cell memory formation after mild COVID-19. TCRdb re-called the 5' RACE reads with MiXCR, one entry per CDR3 protein. Among under 450,000 distinct CDR3 sequences, around 22% were seen once, and the ten largest hold roughly 13%. Sequencing was done on a sample of PBMCs or a T cell subset sorted from them (not recorded which). The source is an adult woman who had mild COVID-19 (a few samples of this study predate the infection). Cell type and time point are not known. The CDR3 runs from the conserved cysteine through the conserved F or W. D genes are given only for firm matches. Clone size appears in some rows only: once, few, many, or a class for an expanded clone.

TRBJ2-7	-	TRBV5-1	few	TGCGCCAGCAGCTTGGACCAGGGCGAGCAGTACTTC	CASSLDQGEQYF
TRBJ2-1	-	TRBV27	-	TGTGCCAGCAGGGGGCTGGTCGAGCAGTTCTTC	CASRGLVEQFF
TRBJ2-1	-	TRBV11-2	few	TGTGCCAGCAGCTTAGTCCTGGACCTGCGCAATGAGCAGTTCTTC	CASSLVLDLRNEQFF
TRBJ2-7	-	TRBV7-6	-	TGTGCCAGCAGCCGCGCCACACTAGTCGTGGGCCCCTACGAGCAGTACTTC	CASSRATLVVGPYEQYF
TRBJ2-5	-	TRBV30	-	TGTGCCTGGAGTGTAACAGGGACATTTGGGACCCAGTACTTC	CAWSVTGTFGTQYF
TRBJ2-1	-	TRBV11-2	-	TGTGCCAGCAGCCGAGGGGGTTTAAGAGGCTACAATGAGCAGTTCTTC	CASSRGGLRGYNEQFF
TRBJ2-7	-	TRBV7-9	few	TGTGCCAGCAGCTTGGGGGGCTACTCCTACGAGCAGTACTTC	CASSLGGYSYEQYF
TRBJ2-5	-	TRBV5-4	many	TGTGCCAGCAGCCAGCAAGAGACCCAGTACTTC	CASSQQETQYF
TRBJ1-1	TRBD1	TRBV11-3	few	TGTGCCAGCAGCTTTTTGACAGGGACAACTATGAACACTGAAGCTTTCTTT	CASSFLTGTTMNTEAFF
TRBJ1-1	TRBD1	TRBV7-9	few	TGTGCCAGCAGCTCGGACAGGGCGACTGAAGCTTTCTTT	CASSSDRATEAFF
TRBJ2-7	TRBD2	TRBV15	-	TGTGCCACCAGCAGAGATCAGCGGGGGGCCTACGAGCAGTACTTC	CATSRDQRGAYEQYF
TRBJ1-3	-	TRBV2	few	TGTGCCAGCCAGCAGGGGCCAGGAAACACCATATATTTT	CASQQGPGNTIYF
TRBJ1-1	-	TRBV5-6	-	TGTGCCAGCAGCTTATGGGGGCTGGGGAACACTGAAGCTTTCTTT	CASSLWGLGNTEAFF
TRBJ2-1	-	TRBV12-3/TRBV12-4	-	TGTGCCAGCATCTTATCCAGGGCTAGCCTAAACAATGAGCAGTTCTTC	CASILSRASLNNEQFF
TRBJ2-5	TRBD2	TRBV5-1	few	TGCGCCAGCAGCTTGAGCCGACTAGCGGAGACCCAGTACTTC	CASSLSRLAETQYF
TRBJ2-2	-	TRBV7-3	few	TGTGCCAGCAGCTCCCAGTCGACCGGGGAGCTGTTTTTT	CASSSQSTGELFF
TRBJ2-1	TRBD2	TRBV20-1	few	TGCAGTGCTATCGGGACTAGCGGTTACAATGAGCAGTTCTTC	CSAIGTSGYNEQFF
TRBJ2-3	-	TRBV12-3/TRBV12-4	few	TGTGCCAGCAGTTTTCGGGGAACTCCCGCTAGCACAGATACGCAGTATTTT	CASSFRGTPASTDTQYF
TRBJ2-1	TRBD2	TRBV6-4	-	TGTGCCAGCAGCTCGGGACTAGCGGAATACAATGAGCAGTTCTTC	CASSSGLAEYNEQFF
TRBJ1-2	-	TRBV29-1	-	TGCAGCGTTAGGGCGGGCTATGACTACACCTTC	CSVRAGYDYTF
TRBJ2-7	TRBD2	TRBV5-1	-	TGCGCCAGCAGCCGGGCGGGGGACTCCTACGAGCAGTACTTC	CASSRAGDSYEQYF
TRBJ2-1	-	TRBV14	many	TGTGCCAGCAGCCTCGCGGCTTACAATGAGCAGTTCTTC	CASSLAAYNEQFF
TRBJ2-4	TRBD1	TRBV4-2	-	TGTGCCAGCAGCCCACCACAGGGGGCGCTGGGGAACATTCAGTACTTC	CASSPPQGALGNIQYF
TRBJ1-1	-	TRBV24-1	-	TGTGCCACCAAGAGTGGTGGCACTGAAGCTTTCTTT	CATKSGGTEAFF
TRBJ2-3	TRBD2	TRBV5-1	many	TGCGCCAGCAGCGAGTTTCGGGGGGACTACACAGATACGCAGTATTTT	CASSEFRGDYTDTQYF
TRBJ2-1	TRBD2	TRBV7-3	-	TGTGCCAGCAGCATCGGGTGGGAGGGCCTTGGTGAGCAGTTCTTC	CASSIGWEGLGEQFF
TRBJ2-1	TRBD2	TRBV5-1	-	TGCGCCAGCAGAGGACTAGCGGGCATGGGAGAGCAGTTCTTC	CASRGLAGMGEQFF
TRBJ2-7	-	TRBV7-2	-	TGTGCCAGCAGCTTAGTAAGGTTCGAGCAGTACTTC	CASSLVRFEQYF
TRBJ2-3	-	TRBV21-1	-	TGTGCCGCCGTGGGGAATGGGGGCACAGATACGCAGTATTTT	CAAVGNGGTDTQYF
TRBJ2-7	TRBD1	TRBV7-3	few	TGTGCCAGCAGCCCTGGACAGGTATCCTACGAGCAGTACTTC	CASSPGQVSYEQYF
TRBJ2-7	TRBD1	TRBV7-2	few	TGTGCCAGCAGCTTAGCCTCAAGGACAGGGGAGTACGAGCAGTACTTC	CASSLASRTGEYEQYF
TRBJ2-5	-	TRBV20-1	-	TGCAGTGCTTGGGGACCCGGGACCCGGGAGACCCAGTACTTC	CSAWGPGTRETQYF
TRBJ2-7	TRBD1	TRBV7-8	few	TGTGCCAGCAGCTTAGAGGGGACAGGGACCTACGAGCAGTACTTC	CASSLEGTGTYEQYF
TRBJ2-5	TRBD2	TRBV7-3	-	TGTGCCAGCAGCTTATCGGGGGGAGGGCAACAAGAGACCCAGTACTTC	CASSLSGGGQQETQYF
TRBJ1-5	TRBD1	TRBV20-1	-	TGCAGTGCTACGCCATCGGGGACAGTCCATCAGCCCCAGCATTTT	CSATPSGTVHQPQHF
TRBJ2-1	TRBD2	TRBV27	few	TGTGCCAGCAAGCGCGGGGGGAGCTCCTACAATGAGCAGTTCTTC	CASKRGGSSYNEQFF
TRBJ2-3	TRBD2	TRBV7-3	-	TGTGCCAGCAGCCCCGGGGAGGGCCTTGATACGCAGTATTTT	CASSPGEGLDTQYF
TRBJ2-7	-	TRBV19	-	TGTGCCAGTAGTATACAAAGCGCCTCCTACGAGCAGTACTTC	CASSIQSASYEQYF
TRBJ2-1	TRBD2	TRBV9	-	TGTGCCAGCAGCGCTGCGACTAGCGGGGGCCCCAGTGAGCAGTTCTTC	CASSAATSGGPSEQFF
TRBJ2-1	TRBD2	TRBV7-3	few	TGTGCCAGCAGCTTAACGGCGGGGGGGCGTGGTGAGCAGTTCTTC	CASSLTAGGRGEQFF
TRBJ1-1	TRBD1	TRBV7-3	-	TGTGCCAGCAAAGGGGGCCGGGGGGACACTGAAGCTTTCTTT	CASKGGRGDTEAFF
TRBJ2-7	TRBD2	TRBV27	few	TGTGCCAGCAGTCCCCATGGACTAGATTCGTACGAGCAGTACTTC	CASSPHGLDSYEQYF
TRBJ2-7	TRBD1	TRBV4-2	-	TGTGCCAGCAGCCAAGAAGAGACAGGGACCTACGAGCAGTACTTC	CASSQEETGTYEQYF
TRBJ2-1	TRBD1	TRBV6-5	-	TGTGCCAGCAGTTACGGGACAGGAAACAATGAGCAGTTCTTC	CASSYGTGNNEQFF
TRBJ2-1	TRBD1	TRBV11-2	few	TGTGCCAGCAGTTGGAGACAGGGCGGTTCGTCTGGTGAGCAGTTCTTC	CASSWRQGGSSGEQFF
TRBJ2-7	-	TRBV5-5	-	TGTGCCAGCAGCCCCCTAGGGCCCGGGTTCTCCTACGAGCAGTACTTC	CASSPLGPGFSYEQYF
TRBJ2-7	TRBD2	TRBV4-3	-	TGCGCCAGCAGCCGATCGTGGACTAGCGGGAGGACATACGAGCAGTACTTC	CASSRSWTSGRTYEQYF
TRBJ1-1	-	TRBV12-3/TRBV12-4	-	TGTGCCAGCAGTTTTTCGTCTTTTATGAACACTGAAGCTTTCTTT	CASSFSSFMNTEAFF
TRBJ2-3	-	TRBV12-3/TRBV12-4	-	TGTGCCAGCAGGGCCCGGGACCTTAGCACAGATACGCAGTATTTT	CASRARDLSTDTQYF